These T cell receptor beta chains were read from a single sample in a study of T cell responses to AZD1222 COVID-19 vaccine. This table comes from immunoSEQ multiplex PCR, and its TCRdb copy is limited to in-frame clones, with some not included. The sample lists about 110,000 clones; 91% were seen once. This sample comprised peripheral blood, obtained on day 0 of AZD1222 vaccination. These receptors all stem from an adult in good health. Each CDR3 is given with its conserved first and last residue. Each record gives: J gene, D gene, V gene, clone size, CDR3 protein, CDR3 DNA. D genes are given only for firm matches. Clone size is shown for a subset of rows, as once, few, many or a class of expanded clone.

TRBJ2-5,.,TRBV27,.,CASSLLEGPKSEETQYF,TGTGCCAGCAGTTTATTGGAAGGTCCGAAGTCCGAAGAGACCCAGTACTTC
TRBJ2-3,.,TRBV21-1,.,CASSLREGCPTDTQYF,TGTGCCAGCAGCCTTCGGGAGGGGTGTCCCACAGATACGCAGTATTTT
TRBJ1-1,.,TRBV4-3,.,CASSQGLATEAFF,TGCGCCAGCAGCCAAGGGCTGGCCACTGAAGCTTTCTTT
TRBJ1-3,.,TRBV3-1/TRBV3-2,.,CASSQAWGVGNTIYF,TGTGCCAGCAGCCAAGCGTGGGGGGTCGGAAACACCATATATTTT
TRBJ2-1,.,TRBV7-2,.,CASSLGRDTQEQFF,TGTGCCAGCAGCTTAGGTCGGGATACACAGGAGCAGTTCTTC
TRBJ2-1,.,TRBV7-9,.,CASSYRLVNEQFF,TGTGCCAGCAGCTACCGACTAGTAAATGAGCAGTTCTTC
TRBJ1-1,.,TRBV29-1,.,CSVARGVAFF,TGCAGCGTTGCTAGGGGAGTAGCTTTCTTT
TRBJ1-1,TRBD1,TRBV29-1,.,CSVEGQGRTEAFF,TGCAGCGTTGAGGGACAGGGGCGTACTGAAGCTTTCTTT
TRBJ2-3,.,TRBV5-4,.,CASSVRSGPTDTQYF,TGTGCCAGCAGCGTCCGTAGCGGCCCCACAGATACGCAGTATTTT
TRBJ1-1,.,TRBV7-2,.,CASSLVGVGTEAFF,TGTGCCAGCAGCTTAGTCGGGGTAGGAACTGAAGCTTTCTTT
TRBJ1-4,TRBD1,TRBV5-4,.,CASSLDQGASKKLFF,TGTGCCAGCAGCTTGGACCAGGGGGCTTCTAAAAAACTGTTTTTT
TRBJ1-6,.,TRBV7-3,.,CASSLSPDWGSPLHF,TGTGCCAGCAGCTTAAGTCCGGACTGGGGTTCACCCCTCCACTTT
TRBJ1-3,.,TRBV6-5,.,CASRGRLISGNTIYF,TGTGCCAGCAGAGGGAGACTGATCTCTGGAAACACCATATATTTT
TRBJ1-2,.,TRBV12-3/TRBV12-4,.,CASNKMDSYGYTF,TGTGCCAGCAACAAAATGGACAGCTATGGCTACACCTTC
TRBJ1-1,.,TRBV11-1,.,CASSPWLSGSTEAFF,TGTGCCAGCAGCCCGTGGCTCTCAGGGTCCACTGAAGCTTTCTTT
TRBJ1-5,.,TRBV9,.,CASSWDRGNQPQHF,TGTGCCAGCAGCTGGGACCGGGGCAATCAGCCCCAGCATTTT
TRBJ2-5,.,TRBV20-1,.,CSAQQETQYF,TGCAGTGCCCAACAAGAGACCCAGTACTTC
TRBJ1-4,.,TRBV3-1/TRBV3-2,once,CASSQSGVLLTRF,TGTGCCAGCAGCCAATCAGGGGTCCTCTTGACCCGATTT
TRBJ2-6,.,TRBV5-6,.,CASSLFVGLNSGANVLTF,TGTGCCAGCAGCTTATTTGTTGGACTTAACTCTGGGGCCAACGTCCTGACTTTC
TRBJ1-6,TRBD1,TRBV5-4,.,CASSWGGQSSYNSPLHF,TGTGCCAGCAGCTGGGGGGGACAGAGCTCCTATAATTCACCCCTCCACTTT
TRBJ2-7,TRBD1,TRBV7-9,.,CASSLNWDSKTYEQYF,TGTGCCAGCAGCTTAAATTGGGACAGTAAAACCTACGAGCAGTACTTC
TRBJ1-2,TRBD1,TRBV6-5,.,CASRPRQGESYGYTF,TGTGCCAGCAGACCCCGACAGGGAGAGAGCTATGGCTACACCTTC
TRBJ1-2,TRBD1,TRBV28,.,CASSSIGTADGYTF,TGTGCCAGCAGTTCAATCGGGACAGCAGATGGCTACACCTTC
TRBJ1-1,.,TRBV6-2/TRBV6-3,.,CASSPGRFDWRNTEAFF,TGTGCCAGCAGCCCAGGGCGGTTTGATTGGAGGAACACTGAAGCTTTCTTT
TRBJ1-3,TRBD1,TRBV6-6,.,CASSLQGALGNTIYF,TGTGCCAGCAGCCTCCAGGGGGCGCTTGGAAACACCATATATTTT
TRBJ1-1,.,TRBV6-2/TRBV6-3,.,CASSYFGSEAFF,TGTGCCAGCAGTTACTTTGGGTCTGAAGCTTTCTTT